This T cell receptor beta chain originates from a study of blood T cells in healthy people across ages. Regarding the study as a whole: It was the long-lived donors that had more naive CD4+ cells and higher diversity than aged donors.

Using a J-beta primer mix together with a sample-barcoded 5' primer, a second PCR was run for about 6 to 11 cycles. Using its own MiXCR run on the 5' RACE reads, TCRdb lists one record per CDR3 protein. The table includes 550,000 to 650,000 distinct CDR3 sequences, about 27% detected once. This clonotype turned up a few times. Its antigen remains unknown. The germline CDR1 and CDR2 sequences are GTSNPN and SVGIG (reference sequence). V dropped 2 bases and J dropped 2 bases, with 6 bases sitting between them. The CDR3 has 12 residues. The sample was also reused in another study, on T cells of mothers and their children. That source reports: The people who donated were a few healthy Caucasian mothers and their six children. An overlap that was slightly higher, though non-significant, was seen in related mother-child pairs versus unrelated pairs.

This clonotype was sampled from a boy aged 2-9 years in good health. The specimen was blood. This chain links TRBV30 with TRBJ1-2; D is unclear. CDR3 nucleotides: TGTGCCTGGAGTACAGAGAACTATGGCTACACCTTC. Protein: CAWSTENYGYTF.